A selection of T cell receptor beta chains follows, all from one sample in a study of OX40 agonist ivuxolimab in advanced cancers. The method was immunoSEQ multiplex PCR; TCRdb's version includes in-frame clones alone and lacks a portion of them. The sample lists some 100,000 clones, less than 95% seen once, with approximately 0.58% in the top ten. The sample was CD4+ or CD8+ T cells sorted from blood, taken in a trial of the OX40 agonist ivuxolimab. The receptor source for this set is an adult with an advanced solid tumor such as melanoma, head and neck, liver or kidney cancer. Each CDR3 is given with its conserved first and last residue. A D gene is named only where the DNA matches it firmly. Not all rows give a size; the values are once, few, many and, for expanded clones, a class.

>-|-|TRBV28|14|TRBJ1-2
TGTGCCAGCAGTTACACCGGGCAGTCCTATGGCTACACCTTC
CASSYTGQSYGYTF
>-|-|TRBV11-2|16|TRBJ2-5
TGTGCCAGCAGCTTACAGGGTCTTATCACCGGAGAGACCCAGTACTTC
CASSLQGLITGETQYF
>-|TRBD2|TRBV9|15|TRBJ2-1
TGTGCCAGCAGCTTAGCGGGAGGGCCCGGCAATGAGCAGTTCTTC
CASSLAGGPGNEQFF
>-|-|TRBV7-2|12|TRBJ2-1
TGTGCCAGCAGCTTTTCTGGACGGGAGCAGTTCTTC
CASSFSGREQFF
>once|TRBD2|TRBV12-5|18|TRBJ2-2
TGTGCTAGTGGACGAAGACAAGTGGGGACTAGCGGGACCGGGGAGCTGTTTTTT
CASGRRQVGTSGTGELFF
>-|-|TRBV7-2|15|TRBJ2-7
TGTGCCAGCAGCCTGACCGGGAGCCCTCTGGGCGAGCAGTACTTC
CASSLTGSPLGEQYF
>few|-|TRBV6-1|15|TRBJ2-7
TGTGCCAGCAGCCCGCCTAGGGGGATGGAGTACGAGCAGTACTTC
CASSPPRGMEYEQYF
>-|-|TRBV4-1|17|TRBJ2-2
TGCGCTAGCAGCCAAATAAGCAGGGGCGGGAACACCGGGGAGCTGTTTTTT
CASSQISRGGNTGELFF
>-|-|TRBV5-6|17|TRBJ2-6
TGTGCCAGCAGCTTGGGCGGGGAAAACTCTGGGGCCAACGTCCTGACTTTC
CASSLGGENSGANVLTF
>-|TRBD1|TRBV6-6|14|TRBJ1-3
TGTGCCAGCAGTCCGGACAGGGCTGGAAACACCATATATTTT
CASSPDRAGNTIYF
>-|TRBD1|TRBV18|13|TRBJ1-2
TGTGCCAGCTCCGAGACAGGGGACTATGGCTACACCTTC
CASSETGDYGYTF
>-|-|TRBV5-4|13|TRBJ2-3
TGTGCCAGCAGCCCGGACAGCACAGATACGCAGTATTTT
CASSPDSTDTQYF
>-|-|TRBV2|14|TRBJ1-2
TGTGCCAGCAGTGGGACACCGATTAACTATGGCTACACCTTC
CASSGTPINYGYTF
>-|-|TRBV6-5|15|TRBJ2-5
TGTGCCAGCAGTTATCTAGCGAGGGGCCAAGAGACCCAGTACTTC
CASSYLARGQETQYF
>-|TRBD1|TRBV28|17|TRBJ1-2
TGTGCCAGCAGATCTTACGGGACAGGCCGGGCTAACTATGGCTACACCTTC
CASRSYGTGRANYGYTF
>-|-|TRBV7-9|17|TRBJ2-1
TGTGCCAGCAGCGCAGGGTCCGCGGGACGGGACTACAATGAGCAGTTCTTC
CASSAGSAGRDYNEQFF
>-|-|TRBV6-5|15|TRBJ2-6
TGTGCCAGCAGAGAGGAAGGCTCTGGGGCCAACGTCCTGACTTTC
CASREEGSGANVLTF
>-|-|TRBV2|13|TRBJ2-3
TGTGCCAGCTCGGGGCAGACTACAGATACGCAGTATTTT
CASSGQTTDTQYF
>-|-|TRBV5-4|17|TRBJ2-3
TGTGCCAGCAGCTTGGGGCCGCCCCCGCGGGGCACAGATACGCAGTATTTT
CASSLGPPPRGTDTQYF
>-|TRBD2|TRBV7-8|17|TRBJ2-7
TGTGCCAGCAGCTCGAATCTAGCTAGCGGGACCTCTTGGTGGCAGTACTTC
CASSSNLASGTSWWQYF
>once|-|TRBV4-3|15|TRBJ1-2
TGCGCCAGCAGCCAGGTGCGATCAGAGCGGTATGGCTACACCTTC
CASSQVRSERYGYTF
>once|-|TRBV2|14|TRBJ2-1
TGTGCCAGCAGTGTGATTAGCAGCAGCGTTGAGCAGTTCTTC
CASSVISSSVEQFF
>-|-|TRBV28|14|TRBJ2-7
TGTGCCATCGCGCTGGAGGGCTTCCCCTACGAGCAGTACTTC
CAIALEGFPYEQYF
>-|TRBD2|TRBV13|15|TRBJ2-7
TGTGCCAGCACCAGGACTAGCGGGAGTTCCTACGAGCAGTACTTC
CASTRTSGSSYEQYF
>once|TRBD1|TRBV18|17|TRBJ2-2
TGTGCCAGCTCACCACGACAGGGTATTCCTGTATCGGGGGAGCTGTTTTTT
CASSPRQGIPVSGELFF
>once|TRBD2|TRBV9|15|TRBJ2-1
TGTGCCAGCAGCGTAAGCAGCGGGAGAGGCAATGAGCAGTTCTTC
CASSVSSGRGNEQFF
>-|-|TRBV6-6|14|TRBJ1-5
TGTGCCAGCAGTTACTCTCGGGAAAATCAGCCCCAGCATTTT
CASSYSRENQPQHF
>once|-|TRBV4-3|16|TRBJ1-3
TGCGCCAGCAGCCACACCCCCGGGGCAACTGGAAACACCATATATTTT
CASSHTPGATGNTIYF
>-|TRBD1|TRBV6-5|15|TRBJ2-5
TGTGCCAGCAGAATCCTTACAGGGGGTTTAGAGACCCAGTACTTC
CASRILTGGLETQYF
>-|-|TRBV19|14|TRBJ2-5
TGTGCCAGTAGTGGGTCGGACTACCAAGAGACCCAGTACTTC
CASSGSDYQETQYF
>few|-|TRBV5-1|15|TRBJ2-2
TGCGCCAGCAGCTTGGCACAGCCGGGGGCCGGGGAGCTGTTTTTT
CASSLAQPGAGELFF
>-|-|TRBV11-2|15|TRBJ2-1
TGTGCCAGCAGCTTAGTGGTAGGGCCCTGGAATGAGCAGTTCTTC
CASSLVVGPWNEQFF
>-|-|TRBV5-1|16|TRBJ2-7
TGCGCCAGCAGCTTTGAGGCGACGGCTGGCTCCTACGAGCAGTACTTC
CASSFEATAGSYEQYF
>-|-|TRBV19|14|TRBJ1-2
TGTGCCAGTAGTATGGACAGAGCTAACTATGGCTACACCTTC
CASSMDRANYGYTF
>-|-|TRBV7-2|13|TRBJ1-5
TGTGCCAGCAGAGCGGGTCAGAATCAGCCCCAGCATTTT
CASRAGQNQPQHF
>-|TRBD2|TRBV27|17|TRBJ2-5
TGTGCCAGCAGTCTATCACTAGCGGGAGTATTGGAGGAGACCCAGTACTTC
CASSLSLAGVLEETQYF
>-|-|TRBV21-1|15|TRBJ2-1
TGTGCCAGCAACGGGACTAGCGGGAGGAACAATGAGCAGTTCTTC
CASNGTSGRNNEQFF
>-|-|TRBV4-1|15|TRBJ2-3
TGCGCCAGCAGCCAAGGAACATCCCGCACAGATACGCAGTATTTT
CASSQGTSRTDTQYF
>-|TRBD1|TRBV11-2|14|TRBJ2-5
TGTGCCAGCAGCCGGGGACAGCTTAAAGAGACCCAGTACTTC
CASSRGQLKETQYF
>-|TRBD2|TRBV5-6|16|TRBJ2-7
TGTGCCAGCAGCACCCTCGGTAGCGGGGGTTCCTACGAGCAGTACTTC
CASSTLGSGGSYEQYF
>-|-|TRBV7-2|15|TRBJ1-5
TGTGCCAGCAGCAGAACAGGGCTTTCACGGCAGCCCCAGCATTTT
CASSRTGLSRQPQHF
>-|TRBD1|TRBV28|13|TRBJ2-5
TGTGCCAGCAGTTTACAGGGGGCCGAGACCCAGTACTTC
CASSLQGAETQYF
>-|-|TRBV28|15|TRBJ1-3
TGTGCCACTCTCAGCGGGGCTATCTCTGGAAACACCATATATTTT
CATLSGAISGNTIYF
>few|-|TRBV18|12|TRBJ1-5
TGTGCCAGCTCAACTAATAATCAGCCCCAGCATTTT
CASSTNNQPQHF
>-|-|TRBV11-3|14|TRBJ2-3
TGTGCCAGCAGCTCGGGACCCTACACAGATACGCAGTATTTT
CASSSGPYTDTQYF
>-|-|TRBV5-1|13|TRBJ1-5
TGCGCCAGCAGCTTGCGGGGTAGCCAGCCCCAGCATTTT
CASSLRGSQPQHF
>medium-sized|-|TRBV14|17|TRBJ1-3
TGTGCCAGCAGCCAAGGGCAAGGTCTGTCCTCTGGAAACACCATATATTTT
CASSQGQGLSSGNTIYF
>-|-|TRBV2|12|TRBJ1-1
TGTGCCAGCAGGAGGGTGAACACTGAAGCTTTCTTT
CASRRVNTEAFF
>once|-|TRBV4-1|15|TRBJ1-4
TGCGCCAGCAGCCGGGGAGGGGGATGGGATGAAAAACTGTTTTTT
CASSRGGGWDEKLFF
>-|-|TRBV12-2|18|TRBJ2-7
TGTGCAAGTCGCTTAGGCCCTCGGGCTAGCGGGAGCTCCTACGAGCAGTACTTC
CASRLGPRASGSSYEQYF
>-|-|TRBV28|12|TRBJ2-3
TGTGCCAGCAGTTTGTTATCAGATACGCAGTATTTT
CASSLLSDTQYF
>-|-|TRBV7-9|17|TRBJ1-4
TGTGCCAGCAGCTTAACCTACGACAGAGGAGGGGGGGAAAAACTGTTTTTT
CASSLTYDRGGGEKLFF
>-|TRBD2|TRBV9|16|TRBJ2-2
TGTGCCAGCAGCGTCAGGACTAGCGGGAGTGCCGGGGAGCTGTTTTTT
CASSVRTSGSAGELFF
>-|TRBD2|TRBV18|15|TRBJ2-1
TGTGCCAGCTCGCAAACTAGCGGGAGGGTGGATGAGCAGTTCTTC
CASSQTSGRVDEQFF